Below, 15 T cell receptor beta chains from the same sample are listed, as sequenced in a study of T cell responses to AZD1222 COVID-19 vaccine. Generated by immunoSEQ multiplex PCR, the TCRdb table keeps only in-frame clones and is missing some. Of 90,000 to 150,000 clones listed, approximately 90% are singletons. Sequencing was performed on peripheral blood, taken on day 0 of AZD1222 vaccination. The source of these receptors is an adult in good health.

The chain employs TRBV19 and TRBJ2-7; 7 bases map to TRBD1. V was clipped by 6 bases and J by 4 bases; unmatched bases: 9. The germline V gene encodes CDR1 LNHDA and CDR2 SQIVND (reference sequence). The CDR3 spans 14 residues. This CDR3 is CASRQAGGIYEQYF. In DNA, the CDR3 is TGTGCCAGTAGACAAGCAGGGGGAATTTACGAGCAGTACTTC.

The rearrangement joins TRBV15 to TRBJ1-5; the D is unclear. The CDR3 totals 13 residues. Germline values: CDR1 LNHNV, CDR2 YYDKDF (reference sequence). Trimming took off 4 bases at V and 4 bases at J, with 8 bases between the two ends. The chain's CDR3 is CATSITDNQPQHF. In nucleotides, the CDR3 is TGTGCCACCAGCATTACCGATAATCAGCCCCAGCATTTT.

The CDR3 loop reads CASSIGTRAGELFF. CDR3 bases: TGTGCCAGCAGTATTGGGACTAGAGCCGGGGAGCTGTTTTTT. The rearrangement uses TRBV2 and TRBJ2-2, with TRBD2 matching over 8 bases. The CDR3 is 14 amino acids. Germline V gives CDR1 SNHLY, CDR2 FYNNEI. The V segment lost 5 bases and the J segment 6 bases; nucleotides outside the gene matches: 5.

V is TRBV9 and J is TRBJ1-5, with TRBD1 as a possible D gene (5 bases). Trimming took 0 bases from V and 6 from J, leaving 13 bases between them. The CDR3 spans 15 residues. Germline values: CDR1 SGDLS, CDR2 YYNGEE. The CDR3 reads CASSVGEGDRQPQHF. CDR3 DNA sequence: TGTGCCAGCAGCGTAGGAGAAGGGGACCGTCAGCCCCAGCATTTT.

The chain carries TRBV18 and TRBJ1-5, with 7 bases that match TRBD1. This CDR3 is built from 14 residues. V was clipped by 6 bases and J by 1 base; unmatched bases: 3. Looked up from germline, CDR1 is KGHSH and CDR2 is LQKENI. In DNA form, the CDR3 reads TGTGCCAGCTCTCCGGGACAGAGCAATCAGCCCCAGCATTTT. Translating gives CASSPGQSNQPQHF. Full variable domain (remainder filled in from reference TRBV18 and TRBJ1-5): NAGVMQNPRHLVRRRGQEARLRCSPMKGHSHVYWYRQLPEEGLKFMVYLQKENIIDESGMPKERFSAEFPKEGPSILRIQQVVRGDSAAYFCASSPGQSNQPQHFGDGTRLSIL.

The gene calls are TRBV20-1 and TRBJ1-3; D gene uncertain. Looked up from germline, CDR1 is DFQATT and CDR2 is SNEGSKA (reference sequence). V was cut by 3 bases and J by 0 bases, with 6 bases left in between. The CDR3 totals 13 residues. CDR3 nucleotide sequence: TGCAGTGCTAGTGGGGACTCTGGAAACACCATATATTTT. This encodes CSASGDSGNTIYF.

The V gene is TRBV30, the J gene TRBJ1-1; perhaps TRBD1 as D (6 bases). The CDR3 totals 15 residues. Germline V gene sequence: CDR1 GTSNPN, CDR2 SVGIG (reference sequence). V was pared by 0 bases and J by 5 bases, with 16 bases between. The CDR3 DNA is TGTGCCTGGAGTGTACCTACGGGGGCTCGAACTGAAGCTTTCTTT. It yields the protein CAWSVPTGARTEAFF.

V gene TRBV28 combines with J gene TRBJ1-4; D not certain. The CDR3 spans 15 residues. Trimming removed 6 bases at V and 1 base at J, with 12 bases between. The germline V gene has CDR1 MDHEN and CDR2 SYDVKM. The DNA for the CDR3 is TGTGCCAGCAGCCCTTTGAGCGAAACTAATGAAAAACTGTTTTTT. Translation: CASSPLSETNEKLFF.

This chain joins TRBV28 and TRBJ1-2; D is perhaps TRBD1 (5 bases). Germline V gene data show CDR1 as MDHEN and CDR2 as SYDVKM. The CDR3 has 13 residues. V was cut by 6 bases and J by 3 bases, with 11 bases left in between. The CDR3 nucleotides read TGTGCCAGCAGCGACACAGGATACTATGGCTACACCTTC. This translates into CASSDTGYYGYTF.

This sequence joins TRBV2 and TRBJ1-5; D call uncertain. Trimming shortened V by 5 bases and J by 2 bases, and 10 bases separated the two germline ends. Germline values: CDR1 SNHLY, CDR2 FYNNEI. The CDR3 covers 14 residues. The CDR3 region is CASSREVGNQPQHF. In DNA, the CDR3 is TGTGCCAGCAGTCGGGAGGTGGGCAATCAGCCCCAGCATTTT. Drawing the rest from reference TRBV2 and TRBJ1-5, the complete variable domain is EPEVTQTPSHQVTQMGQEVILRCVPISNHLYFYWYRQILGQKVEFLVSFYNNEISEKSEIFDDQFSVERPDGSNFTLKIRSTKLEDSAMYFCASSREVGNQPQHFGDGTRLSIL.

This chain links TRBV10-1 with TRBJ2-7; no definite D call. With 5 bases removed from V and 0 bases from J, the gap between germline ends came to 11 bases. This CDR3 region has 14 residues. CDR1 and CDR2 (germline): WNHNN, SYGVQD (reference sequence). The CDR3 DNA reads TGCGCCAGCAGTCCGGAACCAAGCTCCTACGAGCAGTACTTC. This codes for CASSPEPSSYEQYF.

The chain joins TRBV7-8 to TRBJ2-2; 10 nucleotides align to TRBD1. The V gene end was trimmed by 1 base and the J gene end by 7 bases; junction bases not matched to a gene: 9. CDR1 is SGHVS and CDR2 is FQNEAQ in the germline V gene. The CDR3 is made up of 17 amino acids. CDR3 residues: CASSLDMGQGKVGELFF. Here the CDR3 DNA reads TGTGCCAGCAGCTTAGATATGGGACAGGGGAAGGTCGGGGAGCTGTTTTTT.

This chain connects TRBV29-1 to TRBJ2-5, with 7 bases that match TRBD2. Germline-derived CDR1 and CDR2 are SQVTM and ANQGSEA. V shed 4 bases, J shed 4 bases, and the junction held 6 bases outside the gene matches. This CDR3 has 13 amino acids. The CDR3 reads CSVVLAVGETQYF. CDR3 bases: TGCAGCGTTGTCCTAGCGGTCGGAGAGACCCAGTACTTC.

The chain links TRBV29-1 to TRBJ1-4, with D possibly being TRBD1 (5 bases). This CDR3 region has 16 residues. V was cut by 1 base and J by 0 bases, with 12 bases left in between. Germline V CDR1 and CDR2: SQVTM, ANQGSEA. The CDR3 spells CSVEAPPGATNEKLFF. CDR3 nucleotide sequence: TGCAGCGTTGAAGCTCCCCCGGGGGCAACTAATGAAAAACTGTTTTTT.

The chain is built from TRBV30 and TRBJ2-7; D may be TRBD1 or TRBD2 (5 bases each). Trimming took off 3 bases at V and 3 bases at J, with 6 bases between the two ends. This CDR3 has 11 residues. Germline CDR1 reads GTSNPN; CDR2 reads SVGIG (reference sequence). CDR3 loop: CAWRGVYEQYF. In nucleotides, the CDR3 is TGTGCCTGGAGGGGGGTCTACGAGCAGTACTTC.